This T cell receptor (beta chain) was sequenced in a study of OX40 agonist ivuxolimab in advanced cancers. From germline, CDR1 is GTSNPN and CDR2 SVGIG (reference sequence). V lost 7 bases and J lost 1; bases outside the gene matches: 5. CDR3 length equals 13 residues. TCRdb's table, derived via immunoSEQ multiplex PCR, lists solely in-frame clones and lacks some. This table has tens of thousands of clones, 80% to 90% appearing once. This receptor was obtained from an adult with an advanced solid tumor such as melanoma, head and neck, liver or kidney cancer. The input for sequencing was CD4+ or CD8+ T cells sorted from blood, taken in a trial of the OX40 agonist ivuxolimab. The chain uses TRBV30 and TRBJ1-2; the match to TRBD1 covers 8 bases. CDR3 sequence reads: CAFSTGVNYGYTF. CDR3 nucleotides: TGTGCCTTCTCGACAGGGGTTAACTATGGCTACACCTTC.